These 27 T cell receptor beta chains originate from one sample sequenced in a study of cytomegalovirus exposure and HLA in healthy donors. PCR used 60 Vbeta primers and 13 Jbeta primers. Using immunoSEQ multiplex PCR, the repertoire was profiled, and TCRdb retains in-frame clones only, with some absent. Here the sample spans over 200,000 clones, about 70% being singletons. Sequences were obtained from PBMCs. These receptors originate from a man between 40 and 49 years old in good health and CMV-seropositive.

This chain's CDR3 is CASSLGAQYF. CDR3 coding DNA: TGTGCCAGCAGCTTAGGCGCCCAGTACTTC. The genes are TRBV7-6 and TRBJ2-5, with D uncertain. Per germline, CDR1 SGHVS and CDR2 FNYEAQ. This CDR3 spans 10 amino acids. Deletions cut 1 base from V and 9 bases from J, with 3 bases between.

There are a few counts of this clone. V and J are TRBV6-1 and TRBJ2-7; a weak D match, TRBD1 (6 bases). V was trimmed by 10 bases and J by 4 bases, leaving 11 bases between them. Germline CDR1 reads MNHNS; CDR2 reads SASEGT. The CDR3 extends over 11 amino acids. CDR3 DNA sequence: TGTGCCACCTACACAGGGTACGAGCAGTACTTC. Protein product: CATYTGYEQYF.

This clone has more than one count but fewer than ten. J is TRBJ2-3 and V is TRBV6-6; 9 positions match TRBD2. The CDR3 totals 14 residues. Germline-derived CDR1 and CDR2 are MNHNY and SVGAGI (reference sequence). V dropped 9 bases and J dropped 1; count of bases not matched to a gene: 5. In DNA form, the CDR3 reads TGTGCCAGGCCACCTAGCGGGGGCACAGATACGCAGTATTTT. It yields the protein CARPPSGGTDTQYF.

The rearrangement joins TRBV5-1 to TRBJ2-7, with 7 bases that match TRBD1. The CDR3 runs to 14 residues. Germline trimming cut 2 bases from V and 1 base from J; bases unmatched to any gene: 3. Germline lookup yields CDR1 SGHRS and CDR2 YFSETQ. The chain's CDR3 is CASSLQGQSYEQYF. CDR3 in DNA: TGCGCCAGCAGCTTACAGGGGCAATCCTACGAGCAGTACTTC.

The chain has TRBV7-9 and TRBJ2-2; TRBD1 might be the D (6 bases). The CDR3 totals 14 residues. V lost 3 bases, J lost 6 bases, and 11 bases lay in between. Germline-derived CDR1 and CDR2 are SEHNR and FQNEAQ (reference sequence). The CDR3: CASSFTGTSGELFF. In DNA form, the CDR3 reads TGTGCCAGCAGCTTCACAGGGACGTCCGGGGAGCTGTTTTTT. The full variable domain, rest sourced from reference TRBV7-9 and TRBJ2-2, is DTGVSQNPRHKITKRGQNVTFRCDPISEHNRLYWYRQTLGQGPEFLTYFQNEAQLEKSRLLSDRFSAERPKGSFSTLEIQRTEQGDSAMYLCASSFTGTSGELFFGEGSRLTVL.

This clone turned up a few times. This rearrangement joins TRBV6-5 to TRBJ2-7; TRBD1 aligns across 7 bases. V was clipped by 6 bases and J by 4 bases; unmatched bases: 12. This CDR3 has 15 residues. Germline V gene sequence: CDR1 MNHEY, CDR2 SVGAGI. The CDR3 spells CASRVQGVSGYEQYF. CDR3 nucleotides: TGTGCCAGCAGAGTGCAGGGGGTGTCGGGGTACGAGCAGTACTTC.

The chain combines TRBV10-3 with TRBJ1-4; D is possibly TRBD1 (5 bases). Germline V gives CDR1 ENHRY, CDR2 SYGVKD. The length of the CDR3 is 14 residues. V lost 3 bases and J lost 8, with 13 bases in between. CDR3 amino acids: CAISDGGTEEKLFF. The CDR3 DNA follows: TGTGCCATCAGTGATGGAGGGACTGAGGAAAAACTGTTTTTT.

This clone occurred once. V and J are TRBV7-2 and TRBJ1-4; the match to TRBD1 covers 8 bases. V was pared by 3 bases and J by 5 bases, with 2 bases of the junction left unmatched. Germline V CDR1 and CDR2: SGHTA, FQGNSA. CDR3 length: 14 amino acids. The CDR3 is CASSLDRANEKLFF. CDR3 nucleotides: TGTGCCAGCAGCTTGGACAGGGCGAATGAAAAACTGTTTTTT.

Worth noting for this clone: The germline gene is not matched at one end of the junction; a read error may be the cause. V gene TRBV7-9 combines with J gene TRBJ2-7; 10 bases match TRBD1. This CDR3 region has 15 residues. Per germline, CDR1 SEHNR and CDR2 FQNEAQ (reference sequence). CDR3 sequence reads: CSSSPGQGGWYEQYF. The CDR3 bases are TGTTCCAGCAGTCCCGGACAGGGGGGGTGGTACGAGCAGTACTTC.

This clone was counted a single time. This rearrangement joins TRBV28 to TRBJ1-2; 7 bases line up with TRBD1. Trimming cost V 6 bases and J 3 bases; bases outside gene matches: 10. This CDR3 region has 15 residues. CDR1 is MDHEN, CDR2 SYDVKM, per germline. Written as DNA, the CDR3 is TGTGCCAGCAGGCTTACCCCGGACAGGTACTATGGCTACACCTTC. Protein product: CASRLTPDRYYGYTF.

CDR3 residues: CASSARIEDTEAFF. The CDR3 coding sequence is TGTGCCAGCAGCGCCCGGATAGAGGACACTGAAGCTTTCTTT. V is TRBV9 and J is TRBJ1-1; no firm D call. Germline CDR1 reads SGDLS; CDR2 reads YYNGEE. The CDR3 is 14 amino acids. Trimming removed 3 bases from V and 3 bases from J, with 12 bases in between.

The chain combines TRBV29-1 with TRBJ2-2, with D possibly TRBD1 on 6 matching bases. This CDR3 has 13 amino acids. Germline V gives CDR1 SQVTM, CDR2 ANQGSEA. Deletions cut 5 bases from V and 2 bases from J, with 9 bases between. In DNA, the CDR3 is TGCAGCGTTCTGACAGGCAACACCGGGGAGCTGTTTTTT. Amino acid sequence: CSVLTGNTGELFF.

This clone turned up a few times. The V and J genes are TRBV4-3 and TRBJ1-2, with D possibly TRBD1 on 6 matching bases. V was shortened by 1 base and J by 4 bases, with 13 bases between the two germline ends. In germline, CDR1 is LGHNA, CDR2 YSLEER. The CDR3 covers 15 residues. DNA of the CDR3: TGCGCCAGCAGCCAAGTCGCGGGGGCCGGCTATGGCTACACCTTC. Protein sequence: CASSQVAGAGYGYTF.

The chain recombines TRBV27 with TRBJ1-1, with no clear D. Germline-derived CDR1 and CDR2 are MNHEY and SMNVEV (reference sequence). This CDR3 spans 13 amino acids. Trimming left V 4 bases short and J 4 bases short, with 10 bases between. The CDR3 sequence is CASSSRLVTEAFF. CDR3 in DNA: TGTGCCAGCAGTTCACGGTTGGTCACTGAAGCTTTCTTT.

This chain connects TRBV5-4 to TRBJ2-5; 7 bases are a match to TRBD1. V lost 3 bases and J lost 2; bases outside the gene matches: 4. The germline V gene has CDR1 SGHNT and CDR2 YYREEE (reference sequence). The CDR3 covers 14 residues. The CDR3 nucleotides read TGTGCCAGCAGCTCTTGGGACAGTCAAGAGACCCAGTACTTC. This translates into CASSSWDSQETQYF.

V is TRBV9 and J is TRBJ2-1, with 7 bases that match TRBD2. The CDR3 covers 14 residues. Unmatched junction bases numbered 10, after V lost 0 bases and J lost 13 bases. CDR1 is SGDLS, CDR2 YYNGEE, per germline. This CDR3 reads CASSVEASGHPQFF. CDR3 in DNA: TGTGCCAGCAGCGTAGAGGCTAGCGGCCATCCCCAGTTCTTC.

The CDR3 nucleotides are TGCAGCGTTCGGACAGGGGGAGGGGACACTGAAGCTTTCTTT. This encodes CSVRTGGGDTEAFF. V is TRBV29-1 and J is TRBJ1-1; 10 bases are a match to TRBD1. With V trimmed by 5 bases and J by 3 bases, 6 bases remained unmatched. Germline V lookup: CDR1 SQVTM, CDR2 ANQGSEA. The CDR3 contains 14 residues.

The chain joins TRBV5-6 to TRBJ2-3; 7 bases are a match to TRBD2. The CDR3 has 19 amino acids. J gave up 1 base and V 1 base, and 15 bases lay outside the gene matches. Germline V gene data show CDR1 as SGHDT and CDR2 as YYEEEE. CDR3 residues: CASSLKAAYGGGGTDTQYF. DNA of the CDR3: TGTGCCAGCAGCTTGAAGGCCGCGTATGGCGGGGGTGGCACAGATACGCAGTATTTT. Together with reference TRBV5-6 and TRBJ2-3, the CDR3 gives the full variable domain: DAGVTQSPTHLIKTRGQQVTLRCSPKSGHDTVSWYQQALGQGPQFIFQYYEEEERQRGNFPDRFSGHQFPNYSSELNVNALLLGDSALYLCASSLKAAYGGGGTDTQYFGPGTRLTVL.

V usage is TRBV11-2 and J usage is TRBJ2-7, with a weak D call TRBD1 (6 bases). Germline V gene lookup returns CDR1 SGHAT and CDR2 FQNNGV. The V gene lost 7 bases and the J gene lost 2 bases, with 21 bases spanning the gap. This CDR3 spans 16 amino acids. The CDR3 region is CASTAIRGMRPYEQYF. The CDR3 DNA sequence: TGTGCCAGCACCGCCATTAGGGGGATGCGGCCCTACGAGCAGTACTTC. Using reference TRBV11-2 and TRBJ2-7 for the parts outside the CDR3, the full variable domain is EAGVAQSPRYKIIEKRQSVAFWCNPISGHATLYWYQQILGQGPKLLIQFQNNGVVDDSQLPKDRFSAERLKGVDSTLKIQPAKLEDSAVYLCASTAIRGMRPYEQYFGPGTRLTVT.

This clone was observed a few times. The chain recombines TRBV6-1 with TRBJ2-1, with D possibly TRBD1 on 5 matching bases. Germline V gene sequence: CDR1 MNHNS, CDR2 SASEGT. Deletions cut 4 bases from V and 3 bases from J, with 10 bases between. This CDR3 region has 14 residues. In DNA form, the CDR3 reads TGTGCCAGCAGTGGTCAGGGTGGCTACAATGAGCAGTTCTTC. This sequence encodes CASSGQGGYNEQFF.

This chain connects TRBV6-1 to TRBJ1-6; the D is unclear. Trimming took 5 bases from V and 0 from J, leaving 8 bases between them. The CDR3 is 15 amino acids. Germline loops: CDR1 MNHNS, CDR2 SASEGT. The CDR3 is CASSSGSSYNSPLHF. The DNA for the CDR3 is TGTGCCAGCAGTTCTGGGAGCTCCTATAATTCACCCCTCCACTTT.

This chain connects TRBV28 to TRBJ2-3; D may be TRBD1 (6 bases). Germline V lookup: CDR1 MDHEN, CDR2 SYDVKM. Deletions cut 7 bases from V and 2 bases from J, with 28 bases between. CDR3 length: 19 amino acids. The CDR3 region has the DNA TGTGCCAGCATCGGTTTTGGGGGCGGTTTATTCGATTTCACAGATACGCAGTATTTT. Its protein is CASIGFGGGLFDFTDTQYF.

This chain links TRBV2 with TRBJ2-1; 7 bases agree with TRBD2. CDR3 length equals 14 residues. The V gene's germline CDR1 is SNHLY and CDR2 FYNNEI. V shed 8 bases and J 7 bases; nucleotides not matched to a gene: 11. CDR3 protein: CASLSRGGGNEQFF. CDR3 coding DNA: TGTGCCAGCTTATCCCGGGGCGGGGGAAATGAGCAGTTCTTC.

The chain couples TRBV2 to TRBJ2-1, with 7 bases lining up with TRBD1. CDR3 length: 13 residues. V lost 9 bases and J lost 5; bases outside the gene matches: 7. The germline V gene encodes CDR1 SNHLY and CDR2 FYNNEI. Here the CDR3 reads CASHRDRNNEQFF. DNA of the CDR3: TGTGCCAGTCACCGGGACAGAAACAATGAGCAGTTCTTC.

This clone appeared once. At one boundary the junction diverges from the germline segment, which might be a read error. This chain's CDR3 is CASSTPPLLAGNPEAFF. The CDR3 bases are TGTGCCAGTAGTACCCCCCCCTTACTTGCGGGGAACCCTGAAGCTTTCTTT. V gene TRBV19 combines with J gene TRBJ1-1, with D unresolved. The CDR3 runs 17 residues. Germline-derived CDR1 and CDR2 are LNHDA and SQIVND (reference sequence).

CDR3 in amino acids: CASVDRGPGGYTF. In DNA, the CDR3 is TGTGCCAGCGTAGACAGGGGCCCGGGTGGCTACACCTTC. The V gene is TRBV28, the J gene TRBJ1-2; TRBD1 agrees at 8 bases. The CDR3 is 13 amino acids. V shed 8 bases and J 7 bases; nucleotides not matched to a gene: 9. Germline V gene data show CDR1 as MDHEN and CDR2 as SYDVKM.

In the case of this clone: Other nucleotide sequences in the sample specify the same CDR3. The chain is built from TRBV6-5 and TRBJ1-1; no clear D gene. The CDR3 has 14 residues. Germline CDR1 is MNHEY and CDR2 is SVGAGI. V was trimmed by 0 bases and J by 1 base, leaving 6 bases between them. The CDR3 loop is CASSYSLGNTEAFF. CDR3 DNA sequence: TGTGCCAGCAGTTACTCCCTCGGGAACACTGAAGCTTTCTTT.